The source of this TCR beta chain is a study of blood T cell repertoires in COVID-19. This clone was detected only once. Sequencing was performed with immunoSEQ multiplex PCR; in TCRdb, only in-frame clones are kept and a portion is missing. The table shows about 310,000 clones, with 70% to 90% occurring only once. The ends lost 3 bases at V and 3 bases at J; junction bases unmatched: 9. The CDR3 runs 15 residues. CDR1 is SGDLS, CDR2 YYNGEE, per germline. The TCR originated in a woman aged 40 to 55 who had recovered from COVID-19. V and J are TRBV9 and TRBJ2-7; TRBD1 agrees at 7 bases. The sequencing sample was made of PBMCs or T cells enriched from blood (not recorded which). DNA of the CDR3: TGTGCCAGCAGCGCAACCGGGACAGTGAACTACGAGCAGTACTTC. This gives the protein CASSATGTVNYEQYF.